This T cell receptor (beta chain) stems from a study of breast tumors, draining lymph nodes, adjacent tissues. Ten or more counts support this clonotype. Its antigen remains unknown. A read error is possible here, since a much larger clone lies one base away. TCRdb called the multiplex PCR reads again in MiXCR, with one record for every CDR3 protein. Among about 230,000 distinct CDR3 sequences listed, 32% were seen once. Study-level points and caveats: Tumors had less TCR diversity than lymph nodes, more than nontumor tissue. Tumor T cell lymph node origin was a supported hypothesis, not proven. Data fit most tumor T cells coming from lymph node, expanding in tumor.

This CDR3 contains 14 residues. Trimming at V came to 7 bases and at J to 7 bases, leaving 13 bases not matched to a gene. Germline loops: CDR1 DFQATT, CDR2 SNEGSKA (reference sequence). Breast cancer patients provided tissue from their axillary draining lymph nodes. The J gene is TRBJ2-5, the V gene TRBV20-1; 9 nucleotides align to TRBD1. The sequence was obtained from a female donor with breast cancer. Some clones in this sample may be carry-over from other donors' samples. The sample comprised axillary lymph node tissue. The CDR3 reads CSVRRGQGKATQYF. In nucleotides, the CDR3 is TGCAGTGTTCGGCGGGGACAGGGAAAAGCGACCCAGTACTTC.